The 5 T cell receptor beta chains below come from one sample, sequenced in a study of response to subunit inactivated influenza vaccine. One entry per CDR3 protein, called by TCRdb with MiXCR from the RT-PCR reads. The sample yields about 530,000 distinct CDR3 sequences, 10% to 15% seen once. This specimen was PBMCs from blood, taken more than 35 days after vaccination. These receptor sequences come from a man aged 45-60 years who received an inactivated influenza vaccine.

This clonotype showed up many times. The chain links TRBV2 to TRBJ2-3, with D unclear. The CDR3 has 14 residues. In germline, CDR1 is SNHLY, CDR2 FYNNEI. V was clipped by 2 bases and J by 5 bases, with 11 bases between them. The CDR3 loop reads CASSEILLGDTQYF. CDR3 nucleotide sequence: TGTGCCAGCAGTGAAATACTACTGGGAGATACGCAGTATTTT.

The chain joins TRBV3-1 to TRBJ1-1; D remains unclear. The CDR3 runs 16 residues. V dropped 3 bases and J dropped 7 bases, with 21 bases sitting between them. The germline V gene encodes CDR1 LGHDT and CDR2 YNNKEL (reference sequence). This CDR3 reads CASSQEFPWRPYEAFF. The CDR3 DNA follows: TGTGCCAGCAGCCAGGAGTTCCCATGGAGACCGTATGAAGCTTTCTTT.

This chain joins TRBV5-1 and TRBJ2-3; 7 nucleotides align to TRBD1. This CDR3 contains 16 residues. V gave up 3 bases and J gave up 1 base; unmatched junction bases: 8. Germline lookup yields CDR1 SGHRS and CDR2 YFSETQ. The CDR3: CASSWGQTEGTDTQYF. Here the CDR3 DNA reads TGCGCCAGCAGCTGGGGACAGACGGAAGGCACAGATACGCAGTATTTT.

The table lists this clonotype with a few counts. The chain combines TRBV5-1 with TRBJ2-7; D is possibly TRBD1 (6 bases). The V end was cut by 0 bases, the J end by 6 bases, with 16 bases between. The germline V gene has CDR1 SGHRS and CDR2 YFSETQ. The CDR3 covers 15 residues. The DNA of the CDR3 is TGCGCCAGCAGCTTGGACGGGACAACACTCGCCGAGCAGTACTTC. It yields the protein CASSLDGTTLAEQYF.

The CDR3 DNA sequence: TGCAGCGTAGTACCCCGGGACATCGATTACTATGGCTACACCTTC. This gives the protein CSVVPRDIDYYGYTF. The rearrangement joins TRBV29-1 to TRBJ1-2, with D possibly being TRBD1 (6 bases). The CDR3 is 15 amino acids. Trimming left V 6 bases short and J 3 bases short, with 20 bases between. Germline-derived CDR1 and CDR2 are SQVTM and ANQGSEA.